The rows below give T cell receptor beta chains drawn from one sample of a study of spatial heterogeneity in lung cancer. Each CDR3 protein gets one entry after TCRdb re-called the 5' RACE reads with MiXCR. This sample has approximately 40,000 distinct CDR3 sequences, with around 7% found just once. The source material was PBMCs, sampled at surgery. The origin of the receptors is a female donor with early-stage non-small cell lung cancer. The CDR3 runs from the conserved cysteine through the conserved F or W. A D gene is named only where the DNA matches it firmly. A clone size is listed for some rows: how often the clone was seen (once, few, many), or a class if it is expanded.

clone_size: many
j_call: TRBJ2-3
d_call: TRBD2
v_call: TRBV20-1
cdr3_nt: TGCAGTGCTGCTGGCGGGGGGAGCACAGATACGCAGTATTTT
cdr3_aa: CSAAGGGSTDTQYF

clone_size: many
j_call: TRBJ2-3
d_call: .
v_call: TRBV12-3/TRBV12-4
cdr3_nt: TGTGCCAGCAACCAAGGGGTTGGCACAGATACGCAGTATTTT
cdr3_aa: CASNQGVGTDTQYF

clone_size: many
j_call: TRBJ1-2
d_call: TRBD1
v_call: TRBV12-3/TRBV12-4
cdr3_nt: TGTGCCAGCAGTCCCGGGACAGAGTATGGCTACACCTTC
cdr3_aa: CASSPGTEYGYTF

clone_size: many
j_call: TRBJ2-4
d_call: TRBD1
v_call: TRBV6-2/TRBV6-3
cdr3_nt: TGTGCCAGCAGTCGACAGGGCCGTAGCATTCAGTACTTC
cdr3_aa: CASSRQGRSIQYF

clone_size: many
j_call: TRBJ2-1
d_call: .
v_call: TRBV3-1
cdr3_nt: TGTGCCAGCAGCCAAGGCCGGGGAGCGGACAGCTCCTACAATGAGCAGTTCTTC
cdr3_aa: CASSQGRGADSSYNEQFF

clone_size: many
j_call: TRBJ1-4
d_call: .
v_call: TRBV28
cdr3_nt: TGTGCCACCGAGAGGGAAAAACTGTTTTTT
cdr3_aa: CATEREKLFF

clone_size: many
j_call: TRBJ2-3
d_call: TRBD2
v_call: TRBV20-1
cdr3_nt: TGCAGTGCTTATAGCGGGGTTAAAGATACGCAGTATTTT
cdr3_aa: CSAYSGVKDTQYF

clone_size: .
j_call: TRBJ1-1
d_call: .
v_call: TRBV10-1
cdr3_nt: TGCGCCTTCAGCAGAGGGGACGGCACTGAAGCTTTCTTT
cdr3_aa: CAFSRGDGTEAFF

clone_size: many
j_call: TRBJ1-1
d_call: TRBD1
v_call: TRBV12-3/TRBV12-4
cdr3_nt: TGTGCCAGCAGTTTAAAGCCCCGGACAGGGAAAACTGAAGCTTTCTTT
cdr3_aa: CASSLKPRTGKTEAFF

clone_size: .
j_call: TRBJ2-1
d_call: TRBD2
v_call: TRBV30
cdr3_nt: TGTGCCCGGGATAACGGGAGGTACAATGAGCAGTTCTTC
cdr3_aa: CARDNGRYNEQFF

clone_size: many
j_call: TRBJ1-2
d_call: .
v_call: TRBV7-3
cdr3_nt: TGTGCCAGCAGCTTAAACGCAGGGGTCGGCTACACCTTC
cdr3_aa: CASSLNAGVGYTF

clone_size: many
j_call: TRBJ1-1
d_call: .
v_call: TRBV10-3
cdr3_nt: TGTGCCATCAGCGGAGACAGACCGAACACTGAAGCTTTCTTT
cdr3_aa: CAISGDRPNTEAFF

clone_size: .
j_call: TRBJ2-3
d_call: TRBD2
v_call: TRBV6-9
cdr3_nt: TGTGCCAGCCATCTAGCGGGGGGCACAGATACGCAGTATTTT
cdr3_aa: CASHLAGGTDTQYF

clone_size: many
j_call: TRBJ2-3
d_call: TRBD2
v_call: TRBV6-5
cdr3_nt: TGTGCCAGCAGTTTTAGCGGGGGGCCCCGAGGAGATACGCAGTATTTT
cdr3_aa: CASSFSGGPRGDTQYF

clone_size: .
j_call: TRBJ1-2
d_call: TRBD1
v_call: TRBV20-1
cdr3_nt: TGCAGTGCTTCTCCCGGGACAGGGGCGAGGGGCTACACCTTC
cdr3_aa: CSASPGTGARGYTF

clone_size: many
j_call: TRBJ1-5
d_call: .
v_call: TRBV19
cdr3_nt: TGTGCCAGTAGCCGCGTTTTACAGGGAAATAGCAATCAGCCCCAGCATTTT
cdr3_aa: CASSRVLQGNSNQPQHF

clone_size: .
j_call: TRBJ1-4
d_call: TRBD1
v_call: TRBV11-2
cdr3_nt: TGTGCCAGCAGCTCGAACAGGGGTAGTCGTGAAAAACTGTTTTTT
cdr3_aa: CASSSNRGSREKLFF

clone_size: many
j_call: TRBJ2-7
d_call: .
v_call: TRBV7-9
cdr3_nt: TGTGCCAGGCCCGGTAGGTGGTCTCTACTCGAGCAGTACTTC
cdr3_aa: CARPGRWSLLEQYF

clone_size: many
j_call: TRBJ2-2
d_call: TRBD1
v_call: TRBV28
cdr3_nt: TGTGCCAGCAGTTCCAGGACAGGGGGATTTGACGGGGAGCTGTTTTTT
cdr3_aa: CASSSRTGGFDGELFF

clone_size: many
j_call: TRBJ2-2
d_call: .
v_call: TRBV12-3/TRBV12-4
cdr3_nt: TGTGCCAGCACCGCAGGGTCCCCGAACACCGGGGAGCTGTTTTTT
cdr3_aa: CASTAGSPNTGELFF

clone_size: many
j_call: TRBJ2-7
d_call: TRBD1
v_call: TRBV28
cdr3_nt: TGTGCCAGCAGACAGGGGGCGCGGGCTTACGAGCAGTACTTC
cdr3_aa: CASRQGARAYEQYF

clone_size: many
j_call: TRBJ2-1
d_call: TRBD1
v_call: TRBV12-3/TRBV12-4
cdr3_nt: TGTGCCAGCAGTTCCCGTCGGACAGGAAGCTCCTACAATGAGCAGTTCTTC
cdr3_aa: CASSSRRTGSSYNEQFF

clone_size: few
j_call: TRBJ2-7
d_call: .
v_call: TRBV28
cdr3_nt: TGTGCCAGCAGCCTAAGGGCTACTGGAGGCGAGCAGTACTTC
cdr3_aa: CASSLRATGGEQYF

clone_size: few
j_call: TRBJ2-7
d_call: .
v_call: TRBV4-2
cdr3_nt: TGTGCCAGCAGCCAAGGGGGGGCTAGCTCCTACGAGCAGTACTTC
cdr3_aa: CASSQGGASSYEQYF

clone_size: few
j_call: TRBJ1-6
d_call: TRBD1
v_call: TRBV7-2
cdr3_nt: TGTGCCAGCAGCCCCACCGGGACAGGTTATTCACCCCTCCACTTT
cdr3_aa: CASSPTGTGYSPLHF

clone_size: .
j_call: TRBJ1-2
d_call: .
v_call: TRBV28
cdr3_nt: TGTGCCAGCAGTTTACGGCAGGGTGTCTATGGCTACACCTTC
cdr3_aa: CASSLRQGVYGYTF

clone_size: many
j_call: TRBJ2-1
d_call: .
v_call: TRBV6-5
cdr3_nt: TGTGCCAGCAGCCGGGCCGGGGCCGGGTACAATGAGCAGTTCTTC
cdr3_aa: CASSRAGAGYNEQFF

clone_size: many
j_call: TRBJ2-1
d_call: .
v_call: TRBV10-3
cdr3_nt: TGTGCCATCAGTTGGGGACTTGACTACAATGAGCAGTTCTTC
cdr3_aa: CAISWGLDYNEQFF

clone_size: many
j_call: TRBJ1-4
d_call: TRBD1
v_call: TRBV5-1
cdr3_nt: TGCGCCAGCAGCCCTCAGACAGGGGAACATGAAAAACTGTTTTTT
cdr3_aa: CASSPQTGEHEKLFF

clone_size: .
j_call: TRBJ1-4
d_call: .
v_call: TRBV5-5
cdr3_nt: TGTGCCAGCAGCTTGCAAGGGGTGGAAGAAAAACTGTTTTTT
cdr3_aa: CASSLQGVEEKLFF

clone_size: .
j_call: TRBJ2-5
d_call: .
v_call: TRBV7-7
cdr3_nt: TGTGCCAGCAGCTTCCCATTTCAGGGGCTGCGGGGGGAGACCCAGTACTTC
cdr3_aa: CASSFPFQGLRGETQYF

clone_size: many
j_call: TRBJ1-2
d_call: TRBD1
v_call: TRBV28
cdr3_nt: TGTGCCAGCAGCCTTGGGACAGGGCTCCTCTACACCTTC
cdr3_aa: CASSLGTGLLYTF

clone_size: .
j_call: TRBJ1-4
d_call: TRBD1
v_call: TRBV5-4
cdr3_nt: TGTGCCAGCAGCCTCACAGGGGCCTCGGGAAAACTGTTTTTT
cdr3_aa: CASSLTGASGKLFF